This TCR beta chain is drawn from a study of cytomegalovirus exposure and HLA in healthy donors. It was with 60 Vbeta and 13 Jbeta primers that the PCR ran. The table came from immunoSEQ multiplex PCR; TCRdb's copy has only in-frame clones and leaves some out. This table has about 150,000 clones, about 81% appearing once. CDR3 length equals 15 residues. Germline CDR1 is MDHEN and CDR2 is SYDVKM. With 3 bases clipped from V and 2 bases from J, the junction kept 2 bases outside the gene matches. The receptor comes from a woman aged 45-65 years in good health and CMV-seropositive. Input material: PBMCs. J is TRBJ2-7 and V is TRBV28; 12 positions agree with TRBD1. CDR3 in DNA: TGTGCCAGCAGTTTCGGGACAGGGGGCACCTACGAGCAGTACTTC. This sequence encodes CASSFGTGGTYEQYF.